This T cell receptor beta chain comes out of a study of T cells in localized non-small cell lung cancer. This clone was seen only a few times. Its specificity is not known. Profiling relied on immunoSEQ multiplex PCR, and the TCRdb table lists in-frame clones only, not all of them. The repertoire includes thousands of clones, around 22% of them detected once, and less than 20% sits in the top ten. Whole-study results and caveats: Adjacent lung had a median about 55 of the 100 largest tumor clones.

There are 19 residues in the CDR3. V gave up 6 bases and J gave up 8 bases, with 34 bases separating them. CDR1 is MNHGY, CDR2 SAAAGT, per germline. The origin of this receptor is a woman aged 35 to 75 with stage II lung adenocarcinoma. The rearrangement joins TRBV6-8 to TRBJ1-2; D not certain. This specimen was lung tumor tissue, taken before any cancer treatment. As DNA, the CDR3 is TGTGCCAGCAGCCCGTCACTCCTCGATATTCTTGGGAGGGCTGGAGGCTACACCTTC. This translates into CASSPSLLDILGRAGGYTF.